This T cell receptor beta chain was documented in a study of cytomegalovirus exposure and HLA in healthy donors. Across the study: Ancestry clustering placed 70% to 85% of some 400 genotyped donors in the Caucasian-associated cluster.

The CDR3 has 15 residues. In germline, CDR1 is SEHNR, CDR2 FQNEAQ (reference sequence). With V trimmed by 10 bases and J by 5 bases, 10 bases remained unmatched. Amplification used 60 Vbeta primers and 13 Jbeta primers. The table came from immunoSEQ multiplex PCR; TCRdb's copy has only in-frame clones and leaves some out. The repertoire table contains 220,000 or so clones. The rearrangement joins TRBV7-9 to TRBJ2-1; TRBD2 aligns across 11 bases. Sample: PBMCs. The sequence was obtained from a girl aged 2 to 9 in good health and CMV-seropositive. The CDR3: CANGIGTSGHNEQFF. The CDR3 DNA follows: TGTGCCAACGGGATAGGGACTAGCGGTCACAATGAGCAGTTCTTC.